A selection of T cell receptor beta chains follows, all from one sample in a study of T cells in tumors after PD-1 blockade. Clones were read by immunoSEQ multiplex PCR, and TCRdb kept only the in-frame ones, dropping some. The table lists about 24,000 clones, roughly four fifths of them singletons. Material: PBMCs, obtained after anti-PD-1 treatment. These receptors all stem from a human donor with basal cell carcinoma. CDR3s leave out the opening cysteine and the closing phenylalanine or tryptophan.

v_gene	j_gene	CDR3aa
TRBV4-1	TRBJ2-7	ASSQALLAGGYEQY
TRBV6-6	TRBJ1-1	ASSYGGTANTEAF
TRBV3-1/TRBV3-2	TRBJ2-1	ASSHGGRGTYNEQF
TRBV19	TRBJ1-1	ASRPPGTATEAF
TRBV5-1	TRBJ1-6	ASSILGGALEKPLH
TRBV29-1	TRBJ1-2	SVEAGGYGYT
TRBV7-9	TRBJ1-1	ASSLQSPGSGGGTEAF
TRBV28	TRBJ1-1	ASTFRDRGTEAF
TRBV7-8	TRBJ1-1	ASSPGTGWNTEAF
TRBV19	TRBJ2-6	ASSPGANVLT
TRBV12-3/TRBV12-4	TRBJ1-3	ASSPRKNTIY
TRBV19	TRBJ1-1	ASTPYRGQVNTEAF
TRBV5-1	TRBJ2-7	ASSRKPTGEDHEQY
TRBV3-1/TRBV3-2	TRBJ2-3	ASSQAGGQY
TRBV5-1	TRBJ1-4	ASSLGGGRGATNEKLF
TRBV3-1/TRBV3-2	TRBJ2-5	ASSHTSGPDGRETQY
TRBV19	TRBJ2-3	ASSIASTDTQY
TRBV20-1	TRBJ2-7	SASRPRTGVYDEQY
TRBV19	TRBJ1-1	ASSDPRGLNTEAF
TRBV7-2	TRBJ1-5	ASSLGRNQPQH
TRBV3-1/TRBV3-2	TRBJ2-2	ASSRGGLAGMNTGELF
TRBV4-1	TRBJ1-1	ASSQVPKNTEAF
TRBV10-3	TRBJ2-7	AISESGTSGAYEQY
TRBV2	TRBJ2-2	ATMGAGGLNTGELF
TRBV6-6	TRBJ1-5	ASSPSGGQGRGQPQH
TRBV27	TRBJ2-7	ASSWSLHEQY
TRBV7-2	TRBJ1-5	ASSLATGNQPQH
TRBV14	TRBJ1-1	ASSLSRTVNTEAF
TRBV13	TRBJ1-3	ASSLFGGTGNTIY